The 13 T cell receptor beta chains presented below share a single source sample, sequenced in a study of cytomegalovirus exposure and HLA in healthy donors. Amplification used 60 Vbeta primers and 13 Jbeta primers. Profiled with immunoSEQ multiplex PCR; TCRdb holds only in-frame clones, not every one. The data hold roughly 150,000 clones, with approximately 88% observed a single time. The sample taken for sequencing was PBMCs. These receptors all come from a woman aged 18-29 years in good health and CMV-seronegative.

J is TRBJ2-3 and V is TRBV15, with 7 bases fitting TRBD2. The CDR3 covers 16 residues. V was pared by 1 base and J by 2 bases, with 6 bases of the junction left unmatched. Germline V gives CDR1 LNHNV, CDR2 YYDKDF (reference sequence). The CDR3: CATSRALAGLTDTQYF. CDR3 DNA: TGTGCCACCAGCAGAGCCTTAGCGGGCCTCACAGATACGCAGTATTTT.

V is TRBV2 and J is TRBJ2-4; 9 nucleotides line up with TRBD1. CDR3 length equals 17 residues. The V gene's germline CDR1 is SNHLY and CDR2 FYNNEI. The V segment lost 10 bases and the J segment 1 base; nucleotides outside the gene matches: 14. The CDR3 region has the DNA TGTGCCACCTACCGGGACAGGGCTCGGTACGCCAAAAACATTCAGTACTTC. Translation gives CATYRDRARYAKNIQYF. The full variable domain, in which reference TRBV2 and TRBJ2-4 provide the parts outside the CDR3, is EPEVTQTPSHQVTQMGQEVILRCVPISNHLYFYWYRQILGQKVEFLVSFYNNEISEKSEIFDDQFSVERPDGSNFTLKIRSTKLEDSAMYFCATYRDRARYAKNIQYFGAGTRLSVL.

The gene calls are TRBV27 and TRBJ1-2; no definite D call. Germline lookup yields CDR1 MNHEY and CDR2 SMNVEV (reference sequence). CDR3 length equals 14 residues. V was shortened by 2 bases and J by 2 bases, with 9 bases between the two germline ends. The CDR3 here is CASSLTRGNYGYTF. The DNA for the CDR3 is TGTGCCAGCAGTTTAACCCGGGGAAACTATGGCTACACCTTC.

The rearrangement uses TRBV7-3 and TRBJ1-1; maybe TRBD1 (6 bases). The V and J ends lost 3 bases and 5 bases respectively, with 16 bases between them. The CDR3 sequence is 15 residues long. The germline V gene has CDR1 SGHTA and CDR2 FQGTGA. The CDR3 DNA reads TGTGCCAGCAGCTTCTCCACAGGGATCTTTACTGAAGCTTTCTTT. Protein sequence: CASSFSTGIFTEAFF.

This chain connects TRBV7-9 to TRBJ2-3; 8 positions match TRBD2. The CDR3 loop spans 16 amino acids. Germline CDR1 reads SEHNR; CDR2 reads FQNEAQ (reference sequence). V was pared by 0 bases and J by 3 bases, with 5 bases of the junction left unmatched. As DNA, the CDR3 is TGTGCCAGCAGCTTAGCGGGCCGGGGGGGGACAGATACGCAGTATTTT. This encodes CASSLAGRGGTDTQYF.

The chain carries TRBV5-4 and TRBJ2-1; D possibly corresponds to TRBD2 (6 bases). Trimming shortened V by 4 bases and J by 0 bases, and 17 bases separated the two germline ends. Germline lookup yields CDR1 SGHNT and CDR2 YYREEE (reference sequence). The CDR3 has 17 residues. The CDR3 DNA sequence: TGTGCCAGCAGCGCCGGTGGGGCCGGGGGCTCCTACAATGAGCAGTTCTTC. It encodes CASSAGGAGGSYNEQFF.

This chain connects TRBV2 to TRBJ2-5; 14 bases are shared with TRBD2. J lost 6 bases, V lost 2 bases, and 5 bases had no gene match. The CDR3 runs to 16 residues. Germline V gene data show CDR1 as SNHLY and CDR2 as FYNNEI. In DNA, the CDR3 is TGTGCCAGCAGTGAATTGACTAGCGGGGGGGGAAAGACCCAGTACTTC. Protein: CASSELTSGGGKTQYF.

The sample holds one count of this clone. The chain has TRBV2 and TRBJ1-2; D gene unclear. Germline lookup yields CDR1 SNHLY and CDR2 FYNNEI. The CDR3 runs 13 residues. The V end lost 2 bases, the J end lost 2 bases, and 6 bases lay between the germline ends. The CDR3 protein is CASSEKQNYGYTF. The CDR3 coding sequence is TGTGCCAGCAGTGAAAAACAGAACTATGGCTACACCTTC.

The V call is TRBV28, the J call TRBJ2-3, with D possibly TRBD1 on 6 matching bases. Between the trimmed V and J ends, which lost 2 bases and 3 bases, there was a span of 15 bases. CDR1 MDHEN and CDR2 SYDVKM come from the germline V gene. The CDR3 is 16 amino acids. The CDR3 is CASSLGTGMVTDTQYF. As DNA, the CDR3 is TGTGCCAGCAGTTTAGGTACAGGGATGGTGACAGATACGCAGTATTTT. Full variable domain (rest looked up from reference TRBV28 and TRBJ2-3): DVKVTQSSRYLVKRTGEKVFLECVQDMDHENMFWYRQDPGLGLRLIYFSYDVKMKEKGDIPEGYSVSREKKERFSLILESASTNQTSMYLCASSLGTGMVTDTQYFGPGTRLTVL.

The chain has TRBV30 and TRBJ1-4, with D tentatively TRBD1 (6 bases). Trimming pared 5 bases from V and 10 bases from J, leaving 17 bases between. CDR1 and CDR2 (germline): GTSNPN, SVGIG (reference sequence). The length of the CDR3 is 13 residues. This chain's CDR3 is CAWGGQYLGKLFF. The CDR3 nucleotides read TGTGCCTGGGGAGGACAGTACTTAGGAAAACTGTTTTTT.

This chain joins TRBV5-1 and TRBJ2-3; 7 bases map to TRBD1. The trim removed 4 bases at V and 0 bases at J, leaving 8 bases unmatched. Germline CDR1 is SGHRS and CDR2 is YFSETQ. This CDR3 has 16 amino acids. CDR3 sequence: CASSTRTGPSTDTQYF. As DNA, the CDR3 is TGCGCCAGCAGCACCCGGACAGGACCTAGCACAGATACGCAGTATTTT.

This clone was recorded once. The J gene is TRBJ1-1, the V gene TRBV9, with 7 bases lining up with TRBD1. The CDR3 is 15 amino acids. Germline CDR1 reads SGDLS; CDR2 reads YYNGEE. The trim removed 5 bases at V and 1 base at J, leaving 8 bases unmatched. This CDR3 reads CASRSEGAGNTEAFF. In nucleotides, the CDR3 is TGTGCCAGCAGGTCCGAGGGGGCAGGGAACACTGAAGCTTTCTTT.

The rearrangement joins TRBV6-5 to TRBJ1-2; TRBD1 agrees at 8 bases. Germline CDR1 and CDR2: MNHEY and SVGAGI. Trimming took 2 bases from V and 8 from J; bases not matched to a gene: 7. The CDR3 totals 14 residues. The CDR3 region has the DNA TGTGCCAGCAGTTACGGACCGGACAGGGCCGGCTACACCTTC. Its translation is CASSYGPDRAGYTF.